These T cell receptor beta chains were read from a single sample in a study of T cell responses to AZD1222 COVID-19 vaccine. Sequencing used immunoSEQ multiplex PCR; TCRdb keeps in-frame clones, though not all of them. The data show around 180,000 clones, around 89% seen once. Sequenced here: peripheral blood, sampled on day 0 of AZD1222 vaccination. All receptors come from an adult in good health. The CDR3 runs from the conserved cysteine through the conserved F or W. D genes are given only for firm matches. Some rows mark clone size as missing; the rest say once, few, many or name a class of expanded clone.

V gene	J gene	clone size	D gene	CDR3 protein	CDR3 DNA
TRBV5-1	TRBJ2-3	NA	TRBD2	CASSLGTGGSTDTQYF	TGCGCCAGCAGCTTGGGTACGGGGGGGAGCACAGATACGCAGTATTTT
TRBV15	TRBJ1-2	NA	NA	CATSRAGASGYTF	TGTGCCACCAGCAGAGCGGGGGCCTCTGGCTACACCTTC
TRBV4-1	TRBJ2-2	NA	NA	CASSQAPALNTGELFF	TGCGCCAGCAGCCAAGCCCCAGCCCTAAACACCGGGGAGCTGTTTTTT
TRBV5-4	TRBJ2-7	NA	NA	CASSLDLYEQYF	TGTGCCAGCAGCTTGGATTTGTACGAGCAGTACTTC
TRBV12-5	TRBJ2-3	NA	NA	CASGSPLKGELMGDTQYF	TGTGCTAGTGGTTCCCCCTTAAAGGGGGAGCTAATGGGTGATACGCAGTATTTT
TRBV19	TRBJ1-2	NA	NA	CASSQAELGGYTF	TGTGCCAGTAGTCAGGCAGAGCTAGGTGGCTACACCTTC
TRBV6-5	TRBJ2-7	NA	TRBD1	CASIPPRTGLRWQYF	TGTGCCAGCATACCCCCCCGGACAGGGCTCCGGTGGCAGTACTTC
TRBV9	TRBJ1-6	NA	TRBD1	CASSVGTGGSPLHF	TGTGCCAGCAGCGTAGGGACAGGGGGTTCACCCCTCCACTTT
TRBV6-2/TRBV6-3	TRBJ2-7	NA	TRBD1	CASSLPGQNSYEQYF	TGTGCCAGCAGTCTCCCGGGACAGAACTCCTACGAGCAGTACTTC
TRBV6-5	TRBJ1-2	NA	TRBD1	CASRRGQGHGYTF	TGTGCCAGCAGGCGAGGACAGGGACATGGCTACACCTTC
TRBV5-1	TRBJ1-4	NA	NA	CASSLATGGAGFGTNEKLFF	TGCGCCAGCAGCTTGGCGACCGGGGGCGCGGGTTTTGGAACTAATGAAAAACTGTTTTTT
TRBV4-1	TRBJ1-4	NA	NA	CASSQDFGGLFF	TGCGCCAGCAGCCAAGATTTCGGGGGACTGTTTTTT
TRBV30	TRBJ1-2	few	NA	CAWSVSGLPNYGYTF	TGTGCCTGGAGTGTATCTGGGCTACCTAACTATGGCTACACCTTC
TRBV7-9	TRBJ1-2	NA	NA	CASSLQGHGYTF	TGTGCCAGCAGCTTACAGGGCCATGGCTACACCTTC
TRBV6-1	TRBJ1-5	NA	NA	CASSERHTSNQPQHF	TGTGCCAGCAGTGAAAGGCATACTAGCAATCAGCCCCAGCATTTT
TRBV9	TRBJ2-1	NA	NA	CASSVDQGYYNEQFF	TGTGCCAGCAGCGTAGATCAGGGCTACTACAATGAGCAGTTCTTC
TRBV9	TRBJ1-5	NA	NA	CASSVVSGQPQHF	TGTGCCAGCAGCGTAGTCTCAGGGCAGCCCCAGCATTTT
TRBV11-2	TRBJ2-2	NA	NA	CASSRQGQSTGELFF	TGTGCCAGCAGCCGGCAGGGGCAGTCCACCGGGGAGCTGTTTTTT
TRBV9	TRBJ1-3	NA	NA	CASSVDVGNTIYF	TGTGCCAGCAGCGTAGATGTCGGTAACACCATATATTTT
TRBV19	TRBJ1-1	NA	TRBD1	CASSTQDRAEAFF	TGTGCCAGTAGTACTCAAGACAGGGCTGAAGCTTTCTTT
TRBV6-5	TRBJ2-3	NA	NA	CASSVAASADTQYF	TGTGCCAGCAGCGTGGCAGCCTCCGCAGATACGCAGTATTTT
TRBV6-5	TRBJ2-3	few	NA	CASRYSGTSWTDTQYF	TGTGCCAGCAGGTACTCCGGGACCTCCTGGACAGATACGCAGTATTTT
TRBV3-1/TRBV3-2	TRBJ1-1	NA	TRBD1	CASSQQRQGSTEAFF	TGTGCCAGCAGCCAACAGAGACAGGGTAGCACTGAAGCTTTCTTT
TRBV19	TRBJ2-5	few	NA	CASSNPGGYGTQYF	TGTGCCAGTAGTAATCCCGGGGGATACGGGACCCAGTACTTC
TRBV13	TRBJ2-5	NA	TRBD1	CASSPPGQKETQYF	TGTGCCAGCAGCCCTCCGGGACAGAAAGAGACCCAGTACTTC
TRBV4-3	TRBJ2-1	NA	NA	CASSLEAEGSYNEQFF	TGCGCCAGCAGCCTAGAAGCGGAGGGCTCCTACAATGAGCAGTTCTTC
TRBV2	TRBJ2-1	NA	TRBD2	CASGAGLAYHNEQFF	TGTGCCAGCGGCGCAGGACTAGCGTACCACAATGAGCAGTTCTTC
TRBV15	TRBJ1-6	NA	NA	CATSRDFLRFNSPLHF	TGTGCCACCAGCAGAGATTTCCTAAGATTTAATTCACCCCTCCACTTT
TRBV4-2	TRBJ1-5	NA	NA	CASRQDSAGINQPQHF	TGTGCCAGCAGACAGGACAGTGCGGGAATCAATCAGCCCCAGCATTTT
TRBV5-1	TRBJ2-7	NA	TRBD1	CASSPGQGASDEQYF	TGCGCCAGCAGCCCGGGACAGGGGGCGTCGGACGAGCAGTACTTC
TRBV5-1	TRBJ1-3	NA	NA	CASSVSGLEGNTIYF	TGCGCCAGCAGTGTTTCGGGGCTGGAGGGAAACACCATATATTTT
TRBV9	TRBJ2-2	once	TRBD2	CASSVTGTSGPREELFF	TGTGCCAGCAGCGTAACCGGGACTAGCGGCCCACGGGAGGAGCTGTTTTTT
TRBV29-1	TRBJ1-5	NA	TRBD1	CSARTGTHQPQHF	TGCAGCGCCCGGACAGGGACCCATCAGCCCCAGCATTTT
TRBV5-5	TRBJ2-2	NA	TRBD1	CASSLRDREYTGELFF	TGTGCCAGCAGCTTGCGGGACAGGGAATACACCGGGGAGCTGTTTTTT
TRBV4-3	TRBJ1-6	NA	TRBD1	CASSQPGQGKNSPLHF	TGCGCCAGCAGCCAACCCGGACAGGGAAAAAATTCACCCCTCCACTTT
TRBV9	TRBJ1-4	NA	NA	CASSVWGHPTTNEKLFF	TGTGCCAGCAGCGTCTGGGGACACCCCACGACTAATGAAAAACTGTTTTTT
TRBV20-1	TRBJ1-3	NA	NA	CSASSDSGNTIYF	TGCAGTGCTAGTTCAGACTCTGGAAACACCATATATTTT
TRBV3-1/TRBV3-2	TRBJ1-2	NA	NA	CASSQSGNGYTF	TGTGCCAGCAGCCAATCGGGGAATGGCTACACCTTC
TRBV25-1	TRBJ2-5	NA	NA	CASSTLWWQTQETQYF	TGTGCCAGCAGTACCCTTTGGTGGCAGACACAAGAGACCCAGTACTTC